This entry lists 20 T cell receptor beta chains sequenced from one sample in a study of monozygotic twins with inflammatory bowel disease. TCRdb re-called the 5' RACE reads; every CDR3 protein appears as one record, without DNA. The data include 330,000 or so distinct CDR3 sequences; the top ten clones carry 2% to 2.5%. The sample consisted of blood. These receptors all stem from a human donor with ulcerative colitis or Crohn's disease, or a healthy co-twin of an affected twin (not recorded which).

CDR3 region: CASSIAPGATEAFF. The genes are TRBV19 and TRBJ1-1; TCRdb proposes TRBD1, but this gene call is untestable without DNA. Germline assignment: CDR1 LNHDA and CDR2 SQIVND (reference sequence). The CDR3 loop spans 14 amino acids.

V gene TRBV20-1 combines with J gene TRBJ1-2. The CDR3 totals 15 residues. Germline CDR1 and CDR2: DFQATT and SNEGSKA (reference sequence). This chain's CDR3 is CSARDGEGQSHGYTF.

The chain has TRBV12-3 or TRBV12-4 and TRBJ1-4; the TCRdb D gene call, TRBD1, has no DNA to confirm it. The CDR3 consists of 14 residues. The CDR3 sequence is CASRVTGGVEKLFF.

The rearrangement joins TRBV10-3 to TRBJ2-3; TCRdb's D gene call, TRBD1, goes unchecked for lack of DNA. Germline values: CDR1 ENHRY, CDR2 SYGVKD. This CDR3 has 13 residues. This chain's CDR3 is CAISEPPGYTQYF.

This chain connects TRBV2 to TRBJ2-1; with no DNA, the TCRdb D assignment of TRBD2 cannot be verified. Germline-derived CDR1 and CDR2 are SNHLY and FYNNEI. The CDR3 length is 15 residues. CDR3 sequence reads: CASSSTSGSPNEQFF.

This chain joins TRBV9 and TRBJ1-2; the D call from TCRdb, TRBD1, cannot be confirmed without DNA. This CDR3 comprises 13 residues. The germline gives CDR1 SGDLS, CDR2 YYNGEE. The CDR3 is CASSSDIWADNHF.

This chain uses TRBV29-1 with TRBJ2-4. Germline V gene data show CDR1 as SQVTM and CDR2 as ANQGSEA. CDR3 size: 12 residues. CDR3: CSATIGQNIQYF.

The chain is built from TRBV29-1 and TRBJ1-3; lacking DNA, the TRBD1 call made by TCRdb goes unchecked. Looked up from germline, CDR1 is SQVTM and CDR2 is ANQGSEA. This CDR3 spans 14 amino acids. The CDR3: CSVLDREYGNTIYF.

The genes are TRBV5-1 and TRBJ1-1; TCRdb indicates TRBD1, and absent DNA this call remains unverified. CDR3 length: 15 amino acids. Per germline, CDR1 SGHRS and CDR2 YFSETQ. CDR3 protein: CASTAFGGSNTEAFF.

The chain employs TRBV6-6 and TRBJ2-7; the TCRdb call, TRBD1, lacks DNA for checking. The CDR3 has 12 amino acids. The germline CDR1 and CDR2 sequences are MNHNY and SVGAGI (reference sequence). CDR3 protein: CASSPVSYEQYF.

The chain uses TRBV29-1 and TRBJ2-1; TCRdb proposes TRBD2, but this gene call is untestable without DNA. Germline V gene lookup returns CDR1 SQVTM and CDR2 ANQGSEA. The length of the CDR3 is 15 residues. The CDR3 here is CSVEESGREVNEQFF.

CDR3: CASSFSGSSYYEQYF. V usage is TRBV27 and J usage is TRBJ2-7; TCRdb's assignment of TRBD2 cannot be checked, as there is no DNA. This CDR3 has 15 amino acids. Germline V gene lookup returns CDR1 MNHEY and CDR2 SMNVEV (reference sequence).

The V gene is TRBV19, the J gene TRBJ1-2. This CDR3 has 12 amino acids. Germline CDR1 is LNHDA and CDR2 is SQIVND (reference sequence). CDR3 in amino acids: CASTNTDRGYTF. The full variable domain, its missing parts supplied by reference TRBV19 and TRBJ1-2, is DGGITQSPKYLFRKEGQNVTLSCEQNLNHDAMYWYRQDPGQGLRLIYYSQIVNDFQKGDIAEGYSVSREKKESFPLTVTSAQKNPTAFYLCASTNTDRGYTFGSGTRLTVV.

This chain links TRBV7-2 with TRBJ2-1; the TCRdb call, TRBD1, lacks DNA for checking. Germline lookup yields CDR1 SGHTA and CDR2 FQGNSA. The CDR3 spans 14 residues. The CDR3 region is CASSLGGQGDNEQF.

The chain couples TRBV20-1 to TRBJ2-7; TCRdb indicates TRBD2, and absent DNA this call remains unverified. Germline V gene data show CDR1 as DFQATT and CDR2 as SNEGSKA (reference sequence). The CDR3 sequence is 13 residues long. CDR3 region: CRGLAGAPYEQYF.

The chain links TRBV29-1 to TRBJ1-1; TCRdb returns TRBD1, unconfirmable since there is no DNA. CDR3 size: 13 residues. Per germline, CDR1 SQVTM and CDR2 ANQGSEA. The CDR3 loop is CSVREGGMTEAFF.

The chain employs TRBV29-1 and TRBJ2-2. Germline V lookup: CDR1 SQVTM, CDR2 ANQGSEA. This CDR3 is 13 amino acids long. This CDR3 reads CSVEAGPTGELFF.

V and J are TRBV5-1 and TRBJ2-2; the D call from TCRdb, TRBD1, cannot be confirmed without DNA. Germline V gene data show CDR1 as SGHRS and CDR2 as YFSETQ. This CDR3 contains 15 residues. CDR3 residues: CASSSDRGRTGELFF.

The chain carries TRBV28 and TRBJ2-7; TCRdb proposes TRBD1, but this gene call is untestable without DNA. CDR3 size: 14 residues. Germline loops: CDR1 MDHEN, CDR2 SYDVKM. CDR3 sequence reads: CASSLRDRVREQYF. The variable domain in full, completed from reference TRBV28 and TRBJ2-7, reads DVKVTQSSRYLVKRTGEKVFLECVQDMDHENMFWYRQDPGLGLRLIYFSYDVKMKEKGDIPEGYSVSREKKERFSLILESASTNQTSMYLCASSLRDRVREQYFGPGTRLTVT.

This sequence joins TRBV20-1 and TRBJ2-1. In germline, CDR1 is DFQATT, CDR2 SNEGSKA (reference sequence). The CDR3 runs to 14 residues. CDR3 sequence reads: CSASSASSYNEQFF.